A selection of T cell receptor beta chains follows, all from one sample in a study of blood T cell repertoires in COVID-19. Sequencing was performed with immunoSEQ multiplex PCR; in TCRdb, only in-frame clones are kept and a portion is missing. The sample shows tens of thousands of clones, about 85% of them seen only once. The specimen sequenced was peripheral blood. The receptors were sampled from a woman aged 65 to 85 in a cohort sampled during active COVID-19. Each CDR3 is given with its conserved first and last residue. A D gene is named only where the DNA matches it firmly. For some rows the clone size is stated as once, few or many, or as a class when expanded; others skip it.

TGTGCCAGCAGTCAAGATCTAGCGAGGGGCGCACATGAGCAGTTCTTC,CASSQDLARGAHEQFF,.,.,TRBV7-2,TRBJ2-1
TGCGCCAGCAGCCAAGATTACGGGACAGCTTTATATGGCTACACCTTC,CASSQDYGTALYGYTF,TRBD1,.,TRBV4-3,TRBJ1-2
TGTGCCAGCAGGGGGCCTAACTATGGCTACACCTTC,CASRGPNYGYTF,.,.,TRBV12-3/TRBV12-4,TRBJ1-2
TGTGCCAGCAGCCCGGTTGGGAGATCGTATGGAAACACCATATATTTT,CASSPVGRSYGNTIYF,.,.,TRBV14,TRBJ1-3
TGCGCCAGCAGCCCCAGCGGGGCCTCCTACGAGCAGTACTTC,CASSPSGASYEQYF,TRBD2,.,TRBV4-3,TRBJ2-7
TGTGCCAGCAGCTCCCTTCTAGCGGGAGGCTACAATGAGCAGTTCTTC,CASSSLLAGGYNEQFF,TRBD2,.,TRBV11-1,TRBJ2-1
TGTGCCAGCAGCCGCGGACAGGGTCCCTACAATGAGCAGTTCTTC,CASSRGQGPYNEQFF,TRBD1,.,TRBV3-1/TRBV3-2,TRBJ2-1
TGTGCCAGCAACCTGGGACTAGCGCCTCAAGAGACCCAGTACTTC,CASNLGLAPQETQYF,TRBD2,.,TRBV9,TRBJ2-5
TGTGCCAGCAGTGAAGGGGGAGGTATAGAGACCCAGTACTTC,CASSEGGGIETQYF,.,.,TRBV2,TRBJ2-5
TGTGCCAGCAGCTTGCCCGGACAGTCTTGGTACGAGCAGTACTTC,CASSLPGQSWYEQYF,.,few,TRBV5-4,TRBJ2-7
TGTGCCAGCAGCCCCGCGGAGCGGGGATTCCAACAGTACTTC,CASSPAERGFQQYF,TRBD2,.,TRBV5-6,TRBJ2-7
TGCAGTGCTTTTTCAGGGGTAAAACTGTTTTTT,CSAFSGVKLFF,.,.,TRBV20-1,TRBJ1-4
TGTGCCAGTACCCTGGAACCGGGACTGGGCACAGATACGCAGTATTTT,CASTLEPGLGTDTQYF,.,.,TRBV19,TRBJ2-3
TGTGCCAGCCGAACAGGGGCCGAAGCTTTTTTCTTT,CASRTGAEAFFF,TRBD1,once,TRBV2,TRBJ1-1
TGTGCCACGCGGTGGCAAGAGACCCAGTACTTC,CATRWQETQYF,.,.,TRBV6-5,TRBJ2-5